This TCR beta chain was observed in a study of T cell responses to AZD1222 COVID-19 vaccine. Findings of the study overall: Baseline seropositivity occurred in only a handful of AZD1222 recipients. Close to half of spike-specific TCRs reportedly recognize unmutated variant regions. White British people made up most donors, females outnumbered males, and clonal diversity was possibly underestimated.

Regarding this clone: As yet, its antigen is unknown.

In germline, CDR1 is MNHEY, CDR2 SVGEGT. The CDR3 runs to 19 residues. Losses at the gene ends were 6 bases for V and 0 bases for J; bases not matched to a gene: 11. The assay was immunoSEQ multiplex PCR, and TCRdb's table has in-frame clones only and misses some. The sample shows some 280,000 clones, roughly 93% of them seen only once. This receptor was obtained from an adult who received the AZD1222 COVID-19 vaccine. Material: peripheral blood, obtained 28 days after the second AZD1222 dose. The chain is built from TRBV6-2 or TRBV6-3 and TRBJ2-3; TRBD2 matches at 14 bases. This CDR3 reads CASSRYWGTSGRSTDTQYF. As DNA, the CDR3 is TGTGCCAGCAGCAGGTATTGGGGGACTAGCGGGAGAAGCACAGATACGCAGTATTTT.